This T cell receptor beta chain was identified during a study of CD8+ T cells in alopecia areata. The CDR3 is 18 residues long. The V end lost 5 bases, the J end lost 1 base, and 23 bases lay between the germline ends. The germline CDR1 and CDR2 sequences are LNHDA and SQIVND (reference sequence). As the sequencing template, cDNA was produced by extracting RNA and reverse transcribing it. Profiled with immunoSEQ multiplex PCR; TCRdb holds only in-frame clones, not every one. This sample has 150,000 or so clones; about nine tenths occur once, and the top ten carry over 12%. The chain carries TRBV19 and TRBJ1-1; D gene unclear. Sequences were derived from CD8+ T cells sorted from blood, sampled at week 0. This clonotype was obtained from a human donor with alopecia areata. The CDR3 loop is CASSPVHGLDGSNTEAFF. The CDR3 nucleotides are TGTGCCAGTAGTCCCGTCCATGGCCTGGACGGCTCGAACACTGAAGCTTTCTTT.